This T cell receptor beta chain appears in the sequencing data of a study of beta chain features in type 1 diabetes. Sequenced material consisted of expressed TCRB transcripts (all of the isolated RNA was reverse transcribed). Here immunoSEQ multiplex PCR was the method, and the copy in TCRdb shows in-frame clones only, minus some. The sample carries around 180,000 clones, roughly an eighth recorded once. Germline trimming cut 5 bases from V and 4 bases from J; bases unmatched to any gene: 7. Germline-derived CDR1 and CDR2 are MNHNY and SVGAGI (reference sequence). The CDR3 totals 14 residues. This clone appeared a few times.

The sequencing input was central memory CD4+ T cells from blood. The receptor was derived from a woman under 30 in good health. The chain is built from TRBV6-6 and TRBJ1-1; 7 nucleotides agree with TRBD1. The CDR3 reads CASSDPSGGTEAFF. The CDR3 DNA is TGTGCCAGCAGTGACCCTTCAGGGGGCACTGAAGCTTTCTTT.